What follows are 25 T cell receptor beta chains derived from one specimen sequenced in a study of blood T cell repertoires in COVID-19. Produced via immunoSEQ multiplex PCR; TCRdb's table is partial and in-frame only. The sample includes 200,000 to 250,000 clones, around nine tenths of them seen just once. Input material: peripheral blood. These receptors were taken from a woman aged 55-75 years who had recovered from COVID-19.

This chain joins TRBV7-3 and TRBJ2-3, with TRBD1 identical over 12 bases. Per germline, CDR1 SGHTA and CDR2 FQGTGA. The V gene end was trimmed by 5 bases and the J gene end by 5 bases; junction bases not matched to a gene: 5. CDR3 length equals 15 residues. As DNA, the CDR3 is TGTGCCAGCAGCCGGGACAGGGGGCATATAGATACGCAGTATTTT. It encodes CASSRDRGHIDTQYF.

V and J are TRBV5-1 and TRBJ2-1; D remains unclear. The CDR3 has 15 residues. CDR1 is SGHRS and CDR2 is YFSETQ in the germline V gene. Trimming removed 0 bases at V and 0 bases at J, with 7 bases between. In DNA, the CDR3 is TGCGCCAGCAGCTTGGCGGCAGGCTCCTACAATGAGCAGTTCTTC. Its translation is CASSLAAGSYNEQFF.

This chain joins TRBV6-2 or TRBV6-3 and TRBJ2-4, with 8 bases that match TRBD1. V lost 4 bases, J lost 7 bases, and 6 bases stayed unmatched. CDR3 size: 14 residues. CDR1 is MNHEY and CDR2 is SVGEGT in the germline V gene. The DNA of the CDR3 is TGTGCCAGCAGTTTCCAGGGGGCCTTGAACATTCAGTACTTC. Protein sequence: CASSFQGALNIQYF.

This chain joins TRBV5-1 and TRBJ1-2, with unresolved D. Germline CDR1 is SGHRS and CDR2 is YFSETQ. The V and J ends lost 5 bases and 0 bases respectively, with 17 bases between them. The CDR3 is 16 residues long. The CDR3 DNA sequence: TGCGCCAGCAGTAAGATATCCGATCCTACTAACTATGGCTACACCTTC. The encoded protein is CASSKISDPTNYGYTF.

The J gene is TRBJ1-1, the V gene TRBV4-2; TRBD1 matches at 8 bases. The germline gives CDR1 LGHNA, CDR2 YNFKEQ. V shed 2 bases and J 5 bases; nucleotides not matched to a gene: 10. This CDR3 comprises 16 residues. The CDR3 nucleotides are TGTGCCAGCAGCCAACGCTTAGACAGGGGCACGACTGAAGCTTTCTTT. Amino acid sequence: CASSQRLDRGTTEAFF.

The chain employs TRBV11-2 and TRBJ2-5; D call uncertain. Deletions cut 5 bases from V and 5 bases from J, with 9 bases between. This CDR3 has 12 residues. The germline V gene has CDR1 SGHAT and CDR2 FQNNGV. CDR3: CASSLIRETQYF. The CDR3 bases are TGTGCCAGCAGCCTTATTCGGGAGACCCAGTACTTC.

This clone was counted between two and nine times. The CDR3 coding sequence is TGCGCCAGCAGTGGACAGGGAAATGAAAAACTGTTTTTT. It codes for CASSGQGNEKLFF. The rearrangement joins TRBV5-1 to TRBJ1-4, with TRBD1 identical over 8 bases. The CDR3 extends over 13 amino acids. Germline V gives CDR1 SGHRS, CDR2 YFSETQ. With 5 bases clipped from V and 5 bases from J, the junction kept 2 bases outside the gene matches.

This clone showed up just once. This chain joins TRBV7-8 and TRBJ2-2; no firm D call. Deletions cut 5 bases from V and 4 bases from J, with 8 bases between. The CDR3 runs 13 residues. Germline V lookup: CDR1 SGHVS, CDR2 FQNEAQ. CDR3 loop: CASSRMSTGELFF. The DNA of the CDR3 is TGTGCCAGCAGCCGTATGAGCACCGGGGAGCTGTTTTTT.

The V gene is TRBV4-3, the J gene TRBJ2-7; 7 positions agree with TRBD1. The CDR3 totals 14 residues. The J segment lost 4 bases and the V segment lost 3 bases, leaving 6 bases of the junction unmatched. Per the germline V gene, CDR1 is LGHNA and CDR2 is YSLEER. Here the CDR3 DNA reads TGCGCCAGCAGCCACCGGGACAGTACGTACGAGCAGTACTTC. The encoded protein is CASSHRDSTYEQYF.

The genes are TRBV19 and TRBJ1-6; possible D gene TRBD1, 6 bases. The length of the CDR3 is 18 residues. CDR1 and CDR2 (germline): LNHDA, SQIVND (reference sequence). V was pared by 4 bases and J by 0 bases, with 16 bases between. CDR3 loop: CASSTVGQQSSYNSPLHF. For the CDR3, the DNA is TGTGCCAGTAGTACGGTGGGACAACAGAGCTCCTATAATTCACCCCTCCACTTT.

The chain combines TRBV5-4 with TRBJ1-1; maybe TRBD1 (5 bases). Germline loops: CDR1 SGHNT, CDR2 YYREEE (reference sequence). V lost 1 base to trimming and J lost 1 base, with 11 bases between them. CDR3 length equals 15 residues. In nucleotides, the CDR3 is TGTGCCAGCAGCTTGCCCCCCGACAGGAACACTGAAGCTTTCTTT. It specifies CASSLPPDRNTEAFF.

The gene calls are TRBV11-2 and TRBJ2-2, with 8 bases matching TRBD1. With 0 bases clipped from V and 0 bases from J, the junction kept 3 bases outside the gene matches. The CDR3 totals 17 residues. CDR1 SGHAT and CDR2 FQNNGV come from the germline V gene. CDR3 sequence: CASSLDRDRTNTGELFF. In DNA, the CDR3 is TGTGCCAGCAGCTTAGATCGGGACAGGACGAACACCGGGGAGCTGTTTTTT.

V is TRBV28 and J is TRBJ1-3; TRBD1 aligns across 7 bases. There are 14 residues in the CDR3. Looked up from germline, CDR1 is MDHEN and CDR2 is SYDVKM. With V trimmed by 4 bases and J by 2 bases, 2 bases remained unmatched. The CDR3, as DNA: TGTGCCAGCAGTTGGGACAGAACTGGAAACACCATATATTTT. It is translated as CASSWDRTGNTIYF.

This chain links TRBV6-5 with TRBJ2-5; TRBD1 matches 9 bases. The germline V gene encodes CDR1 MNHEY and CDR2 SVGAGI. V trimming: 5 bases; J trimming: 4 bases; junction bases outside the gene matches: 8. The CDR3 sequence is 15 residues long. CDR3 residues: CASSHRQGGGETQYF. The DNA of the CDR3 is TGTGCCAGCAGTCACCGACAGGGGGGGGGAGAGACCCAGTACTTC.

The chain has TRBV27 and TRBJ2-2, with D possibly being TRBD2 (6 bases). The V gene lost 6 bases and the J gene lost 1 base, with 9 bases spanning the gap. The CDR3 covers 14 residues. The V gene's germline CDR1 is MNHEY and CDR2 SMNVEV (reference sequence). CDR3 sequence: CASRSGRNTGELFF. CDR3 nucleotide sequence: TGTGCCAGCAGATCCGGGAGGAACACCGGGGAGCTGTTTTTT.

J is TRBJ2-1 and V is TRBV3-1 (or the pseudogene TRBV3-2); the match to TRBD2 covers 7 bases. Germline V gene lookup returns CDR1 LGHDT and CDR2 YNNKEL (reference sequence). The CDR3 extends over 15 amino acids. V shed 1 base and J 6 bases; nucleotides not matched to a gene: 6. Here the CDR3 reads CASSQAGRETNEQFF. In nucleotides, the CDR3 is TGTGCCAGCAGCCAAGCAGGGAGGGAAACCAATGAGCAGTTCTTC.

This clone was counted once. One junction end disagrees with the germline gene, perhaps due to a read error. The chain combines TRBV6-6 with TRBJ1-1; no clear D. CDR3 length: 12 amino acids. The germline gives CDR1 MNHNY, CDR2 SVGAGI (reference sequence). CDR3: CANSFLHTEAFF. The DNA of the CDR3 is TGTGCCAACAGTTTCCTTCACACTGAAGCTTTCTTT.

This CDR3 is CASSLDGQGFYEQYF. DNA for the CDR3: TGTGCCAGCAGCCTAGACGGACAGGGTTTCTACGAGCAGTACTTC. This chain joins TRBV7-2 and TRBJ2-7; 8 nucleotides line up with TRBD1. The germline V gene has CDR1 SGHTA and CDR2 FQGNSA. This CDR3 region has 15 residues. V dropped 5 bases and J dropped 3; count of bases not matched to a gene: 9.

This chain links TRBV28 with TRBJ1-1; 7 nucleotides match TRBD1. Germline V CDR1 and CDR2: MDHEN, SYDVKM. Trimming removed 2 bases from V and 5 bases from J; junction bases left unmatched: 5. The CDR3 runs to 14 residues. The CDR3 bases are TGTGCCAGCAGTTTAGAGGGGGCTGGGACTGAAGCTTTCTTT. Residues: CASSLEGAGTEAFF.

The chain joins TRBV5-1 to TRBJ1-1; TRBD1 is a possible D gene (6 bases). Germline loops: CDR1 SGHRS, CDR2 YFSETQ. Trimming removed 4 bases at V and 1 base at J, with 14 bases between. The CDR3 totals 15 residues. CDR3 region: CASSREGGRNTEAFF. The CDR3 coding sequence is TGCGCCAGCAGCCGGGAGGGGGGAAGGAACACTGAAGCTTTCTTT.

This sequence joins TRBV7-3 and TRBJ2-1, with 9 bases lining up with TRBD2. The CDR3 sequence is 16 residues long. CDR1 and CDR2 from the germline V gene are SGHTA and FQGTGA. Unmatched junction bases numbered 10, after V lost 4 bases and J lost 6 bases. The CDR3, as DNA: TGTGCCAGCAGCTCCGCGGGGGGGCTCGGCAGCAATGAGCAGTTCTTC. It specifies CASSSAGGLGSNEQFF.

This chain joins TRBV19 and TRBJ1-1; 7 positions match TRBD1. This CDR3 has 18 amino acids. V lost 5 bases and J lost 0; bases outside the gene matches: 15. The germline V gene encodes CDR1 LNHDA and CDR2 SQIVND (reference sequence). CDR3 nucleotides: TGTGCCAGTAGTCGGAGGGCAGGGGGTGTCGTTATGAACACTGAAGCTTTCTTT. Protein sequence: CASSRRAGGVVMNTEAFF.

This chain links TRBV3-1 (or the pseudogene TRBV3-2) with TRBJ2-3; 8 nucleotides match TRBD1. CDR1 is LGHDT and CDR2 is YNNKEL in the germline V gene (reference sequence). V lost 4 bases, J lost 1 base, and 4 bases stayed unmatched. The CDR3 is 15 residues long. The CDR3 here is CASSLRGRGTDTQYF. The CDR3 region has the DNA TGTGCCAGCAGCCTCAGGGGGCGGGGCACAGATACGCAGTATTTT.

The CDR3 DNA is TGTGCCAGCTCACCACCATCAAAGGGACAGGGAAGTAGTGAGCAGTTCTTC. It encodes CASSPPSKGQGSSEQFF. The chain combines TRBV18 with TRBJ2-1, with TRBD1 identical over 9 bases. The V segment lost 0 bases and the J segment 9 bases; nucleotides outside the gene matches: 12. In germline, CDR1 is KGHSH, CDR2 LQKENI. This CDR3 comprises 17 residues. The whole variable domain, remainder taken from reference TRBV18 and TRBJ2-1, is NAGVMQNPRHLVRRRGQEARLRCSPMKGHSHVYWYRQLPEEGLKFMVYLQKENIIDESGMPKERFSAEFPKEGPSILRIQQVVRGDSAAYFCASSPPSKGQGSSEQFFGPGTRLTVL.

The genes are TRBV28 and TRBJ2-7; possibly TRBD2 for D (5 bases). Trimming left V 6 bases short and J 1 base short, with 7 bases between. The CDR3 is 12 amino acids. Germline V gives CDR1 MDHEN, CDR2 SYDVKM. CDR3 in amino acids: CASSSGSYEQYF. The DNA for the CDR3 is TGTGCCAGCAGCTCGGGGTCCTACGAGCAGTACTTC.